The rows below give T cell receptor beta chains drawn from one sample of a study of T cells in Graves' hyperthyroidism and ophthalmopathy. TCRdb re-called the multiplex PCR reads through MiXCR, storing one row per CDR3 protein. This sample has around 520,000 distinct CDR3 sequences, with around 15% found just once. The specimen was blood. The receptors originated from a young woman with Graves' hyperthyroidism. The conserved cysteine and the conserved F or W are not part of the CDR3 here. Fields, in order: CDR3 protein, J gene, V gene.

ASSDVTGAQPQH,TRBJ1-5,TRBV2
ASSTTANTEAF,TRBJ1-1,TRBV7-3
ASTSSGVRAMETQY,TRBJ2-5,TRBV5-6
ASRTGEGGGYT,TRBJ1-2,TRBV6-4
ASGLEPTVSLGTQY,TRBJ2-5,TRBV5-1
ASSRYSGQSLSGNTIY,TRBJ1-3,TRBV4-1
ASRALSEYEQY,TRBJ2-7,TRBV11-2
ATSRDIWGSGETQY,TRBJ2-5,TRBV15
AWSLFGETQY,TRBJ2-5,TRBV30
ASSPRLAGGTAGELF,TRBJ2-2,TRBV5-1
ASSLEGAGTEAF,TRBJ1-1,TRBV5-1
ASSFGQNYNEQF,TRBJ2-1,TRBV12-3/TRBV12-4
ASRQAVNNEQF,TRBJ2-1,TRBV7-9
ASKLRVLPLH,TRBJ1-6,TRBV6-1
ASSLAATVQETQY,TRBJ2-5,TRBV11-1
SASMVGIINQPQH,TRBJ1-5,TRBV20-1
ASKTGGTNTGELF,TRBJ2-2,TRBV12-3/TRBV12-4
ASSNTGNYNEQF,TRBJ2-1,TRBV4-1
ASSFSDPNEQF,TRBJ2-1,TRBV27
AWSSGSTNYGYT,TRBJ1-2,TRBV30
ASGGTGELF,TRBJ2-2,TRBV9
ASSGQGESNEQF,TRBJ2-1,TRBV6-1
ATRQEVNTGELF,TRBJ2-2,TRBV19
ASSSNSGTDNSPLH,TRBJ1-6,TRBV5-1
ASSVYGRVNNEQF,TRBJ2-1,TRBV9
ASREGKGTDTQY,TRBJ2-3,TRBV6-1
ASSYGIYYEQY,TRBJ2-7,TRBV27
ASGLGANYGYT,TRBJ1-2,TRBV12-5
ASSGLPPGELF,TRBJ2-2,TRBV27
ASSLLGTGLGYT,TRBJ1-2,TRBV12-3/TRBV12-4
ASSPLEGGSYEQY,TRBJ2-7,TRBV27
ASSFAGGNTGELF,TRBJ2-2,TRBV6-9
ASSQGLAKANEQF,TRBJ2-1,TRBV5-6
ASSIRQAYNEQF,TRBJ2-1,TRBV13
ASKGGAVNTGELF,TRBJ2-2,TRBV6-1
ASSYSSPIRIQY,TRBJ2-4,TRBV6-2/TRBV6-3
ASSWQGARADTQY,TRBJ2-3,TRBV5-1